Shown below are 32 T cell receptor beta chains from a single sample sequenced in a study of graft-versus-host responses after intestinal transplantation. The data were produced by immunoSEQ multiplex PCR, yet TCRdb's version contains in-frame clones alone and is incomplete. Of roughly 20,000 clones listed, 38% are singletons. The starting material was alloreactive CD4+ T cells from a mixed lymphocyte reaction culture, obtained before intestinal transplant. The subset: CFSE-low proliferating T cells sorted from approximately 6-day pre-transplant mixed lymphocyte reaction (GvH or HvG direction). The receptors were gathered from a human patient who received an intestinal transplant.

This clone was counted a few times. The CDR3 loop is CASRRTRVVAGTQYF. CDR3 DNA sequence: TGTGCCAGCAGGAGGACTAGAGTGGTGGCAGGAACGCAGTATTTT. V gene TRBV27 combines with J gene TRBJ2-3; 7 positions agree with TRBD2. Germline assignment: CDR1 MNHEY and CDR2 SMNVEV (reference sequence). There are 15 residues in the CDR3. Trimming took 6 bases from V and 9 from J; bases not matched to a gene: 15.

This clone was observed a handful of times. This chain links TRBV19 with TRBJ2-2, with TRBD2 matching 9 bases. Unmatched junction bases numbered 2, after V lost 4 bases and J lost 5 bases. Germline V gene data show CDR1 as LNHDA and CDR2 as SQIVND (reference sequence). The CDR3 covers 14 residues. The CDR3 DNA follows: TGTGCCAGTAGTAGCGGGGGGGGGACCGGGGAGCTGTTTTTT. It specifies CASSSGGGTGELFF.

The gene calls are TRBV1 and TRBJ1-2. TRBV1 is a pseudogene segment. The CDR3 is made up of 10 amino acids. In nucleotides, the CDR3 is TGCACCAGCAGAAGAAGTGGCTACACCTTC. This encodes CTSRRSGYTF.

This clone was observed once. The chain combines TRBV18 with TRBJ1-3; 7 nucleotides agree with TRBD1. Trimming removed 2 bases from V and 0 bases from J; junction bases left unmatched: 4. This CDR3 has 16 amino acids. CDR1 is KGHSH and CDR2 is LQKENI in the germline V gene. CDR3: CASSPATGPSGNTIYF. The CDR3 nucleotides read TGTGCCAGCTCACCAGCGACAGGGCCCTCTGGAAACACCATATATTTT.

This clone has just a few counts. The CDR3 DNA reads TGTGCCAGCAGCTTGTCCGGCAGGGGGAGCTACGAGCAGTACTTC. It specifies CASSLSGRGSYEQYF. The chain combines TRBV7-9 with TRBJ2-7, with 7 bases that match TRBD1. Germline V gives CDR1 SEHNR, CDR2 FQNEAQ (reference sequence). The CDR3 spans 15 residues. The V and J ends lost 3 bases and 3 bases, in that order; junction bases with no gene match: 8.

V and J are TRBV5-1 and TRBJ1-2; D not certain. Trimming pared 3 bases from V and 0 bases from J, leaving 21 bases between. The CDR3 runs 18 residues. The germline V gene encodes CDR1 SGHRS and CDR2 YFSETQ. The CDR3 coding sequence is TGCGCCAGCAGCTCTAGGGTCGGCTCGTCTCAACCTAACTATGGCTACACCTTC. Its translation is CASSSRVGSSQPNYGYTF.

The V gene is TRBV2, the J gene TRBJ2-5; TRBD2 agrees at 16 bases. The J call could be wrong; TRBJ2-7 is a better fit for the DNA end. The CDR3 runs to 16 residues. Germline CDR1 reads SNHLY; CDR2 reads FYNNEI. CDR3 bases: TGTGCCAGCAGGGGGACTAGCGGGGGGGCCAGGTACGAGCAGTACTTC. It codes for CASRGTSGGARYEQYF.

The chain is built from TRBV5-1 and TRBJ2-3, with 11 positions matching TRBD1. The CDR3 loop spans 15 amino acids. Germline assignment: CDR1 SGHRS and CDR2 YFSETQ. J lost 5 bases, V lost 0 bases, and 2 bases had no gene match. The CDR3 nucleotides are TGCGCCAGCAGCTTGGGGGACAGGGGGAGAGATACGCAGTATTTT. It translates to CASSLGDRGRDTQYF.

The V call is TRBV30, the J call TRBJ2-3; unclear D gene. The V end lost 0 bases, the J end lost 4 bases, and 5 bases lay between the germline ends. This CDR3 contains 12 residues. Germline V gene sequence: CDR1 GTSNPN, CDR2 SVGIG (reference sequence). Here the CDR3 reads CAWSVNSDTQYF. The DNA of the CDR3 is TGTGCCTGGAGTGTAAACTCAGATACGCAGTATTTT.

There are a few counts of this clone. The chain has TRBV5-1 and TRBJ2-3, with 8 bases matching TRBD2. Germline V gene data show CDR1 as SGHRS and CDR2 as YFSETQ. This CDR3 comprises 16 residues. Germline trimming cut 0 bases from V and 5 bases from J; bases unmatched to any gene: 8. The CDR3 bases are TGCGCCAGCAGCTTGGGACGGGGGGGCCTGGGAGATACGCAGTATTTT. It yields the protein CASSLGRGGLGDTQYF.

The rearrangement joins TRBV30 to TRBJ2-7, with 8 bases matching TRBD2. CDR1 and CDR2 (germline): GTSNPN, SVGIG (reference sequence). The CDR3 length is 14 residues. V shed 3 bases, J shed 5 bases, and the junction held 9 bases outside the gene matches. The CDR3 bases are TGTGCCTGGAGGCCCCGCGGGGGGCTCAACGAGCAGTACTTC. As protein: CAWRPRGGLNEQYF. The full variable domain, with the rest looked up from reference TRBV30 and TRBJ2-7, is SQTIHQWPATLVQPVGSPLSLECTVEGTSNPNLYWYRQAAGRGLQLLFYSVGIGQISSEVPQNLSASRPQDRQFILSSKKLLLSDSGFYLCAWRPRGGLNEQYFGPGTRLTVT.

The chain employs TRBV11-2 and TRBJ1-2; D is undetermined. V was trimmed by 5 bases and J by 4 bases, leaving 23 bases between them. The CDR3 spans 17 residues. The V gene's germline CDR1 is SGHAT and CDR2 FQNNGV. The CDR3 protein is CASSLSTASRKTYGYTF. The DNA of the CDR3 is TGTGCCAGCAGCCTCAGTACAGCAAGCAGAAAGACCTATGGCTACACCTTC.

This clone ranks as medium-sized. This sequence joins TRBV14 and TRBJ2-3; 10 positions agree with TRBD2. V was pared by 1 base and J by 7 bases, with 2 bases of the junction left unmatched. The CDR3 is made up of 14 amino acids. Germline CDR1 is SGHDN and CDR2 is FVKESK. This CDR3 reads CASSQGAGGYTQYF. The CDR3 coding sequence is TGTGCCAGCAGCCAAGGAGCGGGGGGGTATACGCAGTATTTT. Full variable domain (rest looked up from reference TRBV14 and TRBJ2-3): EAGVTQFPSHSVIEKGQTVTLRCDPISGHDNLYWYRRVMGKEIKFLLHFVKESKQDESGMPNNRFLAERTGGTYSTLKVQPAELEDSGVYFCASSQGAGGYTQYFGPGTRLTVL.

The CDR3 spells CASLKQGENGYTF. CDR3 bases: TGTGCCAGCCTAAAACAGGGTGAAAATGGCTACACCTTC. The chain uses TRBV6-1 and TRBJ1-2, with D possibly being TRBD1 (6 bases). Germline CDR1 MNHNS, CDR2 SASEGT. V was trimmed by 8 bases and J by 6 bases, leaving 16 bases between them. The CDR3 covers 13 residues.

In this sample, this clone turned up a few times. The CDR3 nucleotides are TGCGCCAGCAGCTTACTCGGTGCGGCGGGGCTGAACACCGGGGAGCTGTTTTTT. This translates into CASSLLGAAGLNTGELFF. The chain has TRBV5-1 and TRBJ2-2; D is possibly TRBD2 (6 bases). Germline V CDR1 and CDR2: SGHRS, YFSETQ. The CDR3 extends over 18 amino acids. Deletions cut 2 bases from V and 1 base from J, with 18 bases between.

This chain uses TRBV9 with TRBJ2-5; 7 nucleotides agree with TRBD2. This CDR3 comprises 17 residues. Losses at the gene ends were 5 bases for V and 2 bases for J; bases not matched to a gene: 15. The germline V gene has CDR1 SGDLS and CDR2 YYNGEE. This chain's CDR3 is CASSPLGRRGDQETQYF. CDR3 in DNA: TGTGCCAGCAGTCCCCTAGGACGACGGGGGGATCAAGAGACCCAGTACTTC.

This clone was seen a few times. V gene TRBV19 combines with J gene TRBJ2-2; possibly TRBD1 for D (5 bases). The ends were cut back, 10 bases at V and 4 bases at J, with 10 bases in the middle. Germline CDR1 and CDR2: LNHDA and SQIVND (reference sequence). The length of the CDR3 is 12 residues. The CDR3 spells CATTQGTGELFF. CDR3 sequence (DNA): TGTGCCACTACTCAGGGCACCGGGGAGCTGTTTTTT.

The chain is built from TRBV6-1 and TRBJ2-7; 14 bases map to TRBD2. The V and J ends lost 5 bases and 4 bases, in that order; junction bases with no gene match: 1. The CDR3 extends over 14 amino acids. Germline-derived CDR1 and CDR2 are MNHNS and SASEGT. The CDR3 sequence: CASSRLAGGYEQYF. The CDR3 DNA is TGTGCCAGCAGTCGACTAGCGGGGGGGTACGAGCAGTACTTC.

This clone was seen a handful of times. The chain employs TRBV5-1 and TRBJ1-2; TRBD1 matches 9 bases. The CDR3 is 16 amino acids. Germline trimming cut 4 bases from V and 5 bases from J; bases unmatched to any gene: 12. Germline-derived CDR1 and CDR2 are SGHRS and YFSETQ. For the CDR3, the DNA is TGCGCCAGCAGCCTGGGGGACGGGACAGGGCAGTATGGCTACACCTTC. It yields the protein CASSLGDGTGQYGYTF.

This clone was seen a handful of times. The rearrangement links TRBV11-2 to TRBJ2-1; no clear D gene. This CDR3 is built from 11 residues. Trimming left V 8 bases short and J 2 bases short, with 4 bases between. Germline V gene lookup returns CDR1 SGHAT and CDR2 FQNNGV. As DNA, the CDR3 is TGTGCCAGCGTGGCCTACAATGAGCAGTTCTTC. It yields the protein CASVAYNEQFF.

A word on this clone: The junction differs from germline at one of its ends, possibly a read error. The J gene is TRBJ1-5, the V gene TRBV6-4, with D perhaps TRBD1 (5 bases). The CDR3 length is 14 residues. Germline-derived CDR1 and CDR2 are MRHNA and SNTAGT. CDR3 in amino acids: CATHKARGNQPQHF. The DNA of the CDR3 is TGTGCCACCCACAAGGCAAGGGGCAACCAGCCCCAGCATTTT.

This rearrangement joins TRBV5-8 to TRBJ2-5; D gene ambiguous. The CDR3 length is 10 residues. Germline-derived CDR1 and CDR2 are SGHTS and YDEGEE. V shed 7 bases and J shed 5 bases, with 6 bases lying between them. The CDR3 sequence is CASESETQYF. The CDR3 region has the DNA TGTGCCAGCGAGTCGGAGACCCAGTACTTC.

The chain is built from TRBV6-5 and TRBJ2-1; no definite D call. Germline assignment: CDR1 MNHEY and CDR2 SVGAGI. The V gene lost 6 bases and the J gene lost 1 base, with 10 bases spanning the gap. The CDR3 contains 14 residues. CDR3 residues: CASSSVGSYNEQFF. The CDR3 DNA follows: TGTGCCAGCAGCTCGGTGGGGTCCTACAATGAGCAGTTCTTC.

Only a few counts were recorded for this clone. This rearrangement joins TRBV6-5 to TRBJ1-6, with D maybe TRBD1 (5 bases). CDR1 and CDR2 from the germline V gene are MNHEY and SVGAGI. Between the trimmed V and J ends, which lost 8 bases and 4 bases, there was a span of 12 bases. CDR3 length equals 14 residues. CDR3 bases: TGTGCCAGCGATACGACAGCTTATAATTCACCCCTCCACTTT. Amino acids: CASDTTAYNSPLHF.

The rearrangement uses TRBV6-1 and TRBJ2-7; a possible D gene is TRBD1 (6 bases). This CDR3 is built from 13 residues. Trimming took 6 bases from V and 6 from J, leaving 15 bases between them. CDR1 MNHNS and CDR2 SASEGT come from the germline V gene. The CDR3 DNA reads as TGTGCCAGCAGCAGAACACAGGGTTCCGAGCAGTACTTC. The encoded protein is CASSRTQGSEQYF.

DNA for the CDR3: TGTGCCAGAAGCTCCGCCCGGACGGAGGCTGGAAACACCATATATTTT. As protein: CARSSARTEAGNTIYF. The V gene is TRBV5-3, the J gene TRBJ1-3; D is ambiguous. TRBV5-3 is marked as an open reading frame, function uncertain. CDR3 length: 16 amino acids. Trimming left V 3 bases short and J 2 bases short, with 15 bases between.

The genes are TRBV4-1 and TRBJ2-3; TRBD1 matches 10 bases. Germline CDR1 and CDR2: MGHRA and YSYEKL. The CDR3 is 16 residues long. Trimming cost V 5 bases and J 2 bases; bases outside gene matches: 7. CDR3 residues: CASSYRTGGTTDTQYF. In DNA form, the CDR3 reads TGCGCCAGCAGCTACAGGACAGGGGGGACCACAGATACGCAGTATTTT.

The chain combines TRBV7-2 with TRBJ1-2; no reliable D call. The CDR3 is 13 residues long. Germline CDR1 reads SGHTA; CDR2 reads FQGNSA. V lost 1 base, J lost 4 bases, and 7 bases lay in between. For the CDR3, the DNA is TGTGCCAGCAGCTTAGGATCCAGCTATGGCTACACCTTC. Translation: CASSLGSSYGYTF.

The V gene is TRBV5-8, the J gene TRBJ1-2, with 10 bases matching TRBD1. V was pared by 4 bases and J by 4 bases, with 1 base of the junction left unmatched. Germline lookup yields CDR1 SGHTS and CDR2 YDEGEE. The CDR3 sequence is 13 residues long. The CDR3 sequence is CASSRDRGYGYTF. CDR3 coding DNA: TGTGCCAGCAGCCGGGACAGGGGCTATGGCTACACCTTC.

J is TRBJ2-5 and V is TRBV7-2; 8 bases match TRBD2. V shed 5 bases, J shed 3 bases, and the junction held 5 bases outside the gene matches. Germline CDR1 SGHTA, CDR2 FQGNSA. CDR3 length equals 14 residues. The CDR3 nucleotides read TGTGCCAGCAGCAGTAGCGGGGAAAAAGAGACCCAGTACTTC. Residues: CASSSSGEKETQYF.

This clone has just a few counts. The chain joins TRBV18 to TRBJ1-5; D remains unclear. This CDR3 spans 13 amino acids. Germline lookup yields CDR1 KGHSH and CDR2 LQKENI. Trimming cost V 6 bases and J 5 bases, with 11 bases left between them. CDR3 in amino acids: CASSTRTDQPQHF. In nucleotides, the CDR3 is TGTGCCAGCTCGACCCGGACGGATCAGCCCCAGCATTTT. The full variable domain, its missing parts supplied by reference TRBV18 and TRBJ1-5, is NAGVMQNPRHLVRRRGQEARLRCSPMKGHSHVYWYRQLPEEGLKFMVYLQKENIIDESGMPKERFSAEFPKEGPSILRIQQVVRGDSAAYFCASSTRTDQPQHFGDGTRLSIL.

The gene calls are TRBV18 and TRBJ2-5; D is unresolved. Between the trimmed V and J ends, which lost 1 base and 1 base, there was a span of 1 base. This CDR3 spans 12 amino acids. Germline assignment: CDR1 KGHSH and CDR2 LQKENI. Written as DNA, the CDR3 is TGTGCCAGCTCACCACTCCAAGAGACCCAGTACTTC. Amino acids: CASSPLQETQYF.